Listed below are T cell receptor beta chains from one sample, sequenced in a study of PD-1 blockade in classical Hodgkin lymphoma. Assay used: immunoSEQ multiplex PCR; TCRdb lists only in-frame clones, some missing. The table has roughly 42,000 clones, nearly 70% seen once. The sample here was peripheral blood mononuclear cells (PBMCs), taken before the fourth cycle of nivolumab. Receptors were obtained from a human donor with classical Hodgkin lymphoma. CDR3s include the opening cysteine and the closing phenylalanine or tryptophan. A D gene is named only where the DNA matches it firmly. Not every row has a clone size; where given, it reads once, few, many or a size class.

V,J,D,size,CDR3,DNA
TRBV7-9,TRBJ2-1,TRBD2,-,CASSSTSGVYNEQFF,TGTGCCAGCAGTTCGACTAGCGGGGTCTACAATGAGCAGTTCTTC
TRBV4-1,TRBJ2-1,TRBD1,-,CASSLRQGTWKDEQFF,TGCGCCAGCAGCCTGCGACAGGGCACGTGGAAGGATGAGCAGTTCTTC
TRBV7-6,TRBJ2-3,TRBD2,few,CASSLSGGVTDTQYF,TGTGCCAGCAGCTTAAGTGGGGGGGTCACAGATACGCAGTATTTT
TRBV19,TRBJ2-1,-,-,CASSIGGLGNEQFF,TGTGCCAGTAGTATAGGGGGGTTAGGGAATGAGCAGTTCTTC
TRBV6-1,TRBJ2-3,TRBD2,-,CASPGTSGNTDTQYF,TGTGCCAGTCCCGGGACTAGCGGTAACACAGATACGCAGTATTTT
TRBV6-1,TRBJ1-2,-,-,CASSRASNYGYTF,TGTGCCAGCAGTCGCGCCAGTAACTATGGCTACACCTTC
TRBV19,TRBJ2-6,-,once,CASSITVLPGANVLTF,TGTGCCAGTAGTATAACGGTCCTCCCTGGGGCCAACGTCCTGACTTTC
TRBV6-1,TRBJ2-5,-,few,CASSDGEAQETQYF,TGTGCCAGCAGTGATGGTGAGGCCCAAGAGACCCAGTACTTC
TRBV29-1,TRBJ2-5,-,-,CSVDGTGWDLGTQYF,TGCAGCGTTGATGGGACGGGATGGGATCTAGGGACCCAGTACTTC
TRBV27,TRBJ2-7,TRBD2,many,CASSTYGGAGAYEQYF,TGTGCCAGCAGTACCTACGGGGGGGCCGGGGCCTACGAGCAGTACTTC
TRBV7-6,TRBJ2-1,TRBD1,-,CASSLPGQGYEQFF,TGTGCCAGCAGCTTACCGGGACAGGGGTATGAGCAGTTCTTC